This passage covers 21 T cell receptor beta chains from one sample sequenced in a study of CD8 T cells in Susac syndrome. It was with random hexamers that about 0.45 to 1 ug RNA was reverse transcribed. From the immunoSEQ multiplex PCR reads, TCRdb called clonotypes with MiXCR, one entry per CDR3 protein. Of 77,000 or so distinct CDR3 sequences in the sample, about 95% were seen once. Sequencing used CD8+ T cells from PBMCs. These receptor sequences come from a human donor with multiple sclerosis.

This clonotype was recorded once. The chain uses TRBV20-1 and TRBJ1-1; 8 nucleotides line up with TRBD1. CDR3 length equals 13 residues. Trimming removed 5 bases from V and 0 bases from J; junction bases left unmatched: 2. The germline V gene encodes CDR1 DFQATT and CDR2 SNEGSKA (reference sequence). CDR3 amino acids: CSASDRVNTEAFF. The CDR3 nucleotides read TGCAGTGCTTCGGACAGGGTGAACACTGAAGCTTTCTTT.

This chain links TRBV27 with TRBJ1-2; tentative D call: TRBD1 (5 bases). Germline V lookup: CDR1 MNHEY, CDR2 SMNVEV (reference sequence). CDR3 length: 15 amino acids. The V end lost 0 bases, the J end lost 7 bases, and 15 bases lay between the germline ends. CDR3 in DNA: TGTGCCAGCAGTTTATCGAGCAGGGAGGGGCGTGGCTACACCTTC. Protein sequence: CASSLSSREGRGYTF.

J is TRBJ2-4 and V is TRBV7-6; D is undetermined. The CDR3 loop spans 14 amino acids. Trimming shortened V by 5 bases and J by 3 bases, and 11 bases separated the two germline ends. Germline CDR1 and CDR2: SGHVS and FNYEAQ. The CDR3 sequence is CASSPHEDKNIQYF. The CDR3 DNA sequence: TGTGCCAGCAGCCCACACGAGGACAAAAACATTCAGTACTTC.

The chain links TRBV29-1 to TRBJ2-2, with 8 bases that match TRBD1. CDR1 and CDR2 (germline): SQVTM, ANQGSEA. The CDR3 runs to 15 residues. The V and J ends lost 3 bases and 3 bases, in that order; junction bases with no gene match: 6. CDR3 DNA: TGCAGCGTTGAGGGGGACAGGATTGACACCGGGGAGCTGTTTTTT. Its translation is CSVEGDRIDTGELFF.

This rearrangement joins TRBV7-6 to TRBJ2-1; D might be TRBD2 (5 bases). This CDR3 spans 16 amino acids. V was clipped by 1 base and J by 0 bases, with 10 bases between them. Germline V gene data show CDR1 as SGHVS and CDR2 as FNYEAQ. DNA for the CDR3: TGTGCCAGCAGCTTAGTACGGGAAAGCTCCTACAATGAGCAGTTCTTC. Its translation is CASSLVRESSYNEQFF.

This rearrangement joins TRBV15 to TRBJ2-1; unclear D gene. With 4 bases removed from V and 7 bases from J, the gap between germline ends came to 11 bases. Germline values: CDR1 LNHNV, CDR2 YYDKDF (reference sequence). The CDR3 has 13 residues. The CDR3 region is CATSKALGNEQFF. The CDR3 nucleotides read TGTGCCACCAGCAAGGCTTTAGGGAATGAGCAGTTCTTC.

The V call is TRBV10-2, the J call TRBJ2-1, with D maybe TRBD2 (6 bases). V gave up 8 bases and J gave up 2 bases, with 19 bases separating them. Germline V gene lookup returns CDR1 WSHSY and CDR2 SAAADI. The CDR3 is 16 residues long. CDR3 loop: CASSLAGGSPYNEQFF. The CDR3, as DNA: TGCGCCAGCTCCCTGGCTGGGGGGTCCCCCTACAATGAGCAGTTCTTC.

The DNA for the CDR3 is TGTGCCAGCAGTTACTCGATGTCTACCGGGGAGCTGTTTTTT. Translating gives CASSYSMSTGELFF. The gene calls are TRBV6-2 or TRBV6-3 and TRBJ2-2; D uncertain. Germline-derived CDR1 and CDR2 are MNHEY and SVGEGT. The germline V and J ends were trimmed by 0 bases and 5 bases, with 7 bases remaining between them. CDR3 length equals 14 residues.

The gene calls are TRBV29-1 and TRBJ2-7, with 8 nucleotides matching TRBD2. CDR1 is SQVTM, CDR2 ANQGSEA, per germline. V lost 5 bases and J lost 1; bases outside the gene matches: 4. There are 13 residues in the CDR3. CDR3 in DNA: TGCAGCGTTCACCCTAGCGGGTCCTACGAGCAGTACTTC. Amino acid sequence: CSVHPSGSYEQYF.

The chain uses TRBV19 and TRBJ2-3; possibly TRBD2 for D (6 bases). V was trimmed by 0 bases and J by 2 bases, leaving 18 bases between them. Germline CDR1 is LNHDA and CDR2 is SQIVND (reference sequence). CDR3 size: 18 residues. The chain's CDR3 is CASSIDWRDRHHTDTQYF. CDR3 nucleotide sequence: TGTGCCAGTAGTATAGATTGGAGGGACCGCCACCACACAGATACGCAGTATTTT.

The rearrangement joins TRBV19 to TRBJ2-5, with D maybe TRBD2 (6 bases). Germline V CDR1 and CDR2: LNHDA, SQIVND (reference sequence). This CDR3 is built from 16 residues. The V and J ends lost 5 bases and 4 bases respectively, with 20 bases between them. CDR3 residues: CASSPLSLAGGETQYF. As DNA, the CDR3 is TGTGCCAGTAGTCCCCTGAGCCTCGCCGGGGGAGAGACCCAGTACTTC.

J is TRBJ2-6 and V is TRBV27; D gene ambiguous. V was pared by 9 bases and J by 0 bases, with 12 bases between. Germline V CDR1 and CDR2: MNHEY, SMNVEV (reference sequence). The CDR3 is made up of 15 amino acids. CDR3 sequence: CASCPGHSGANVLTF. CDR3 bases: TGTGCCAGTTGCCCGGGCCACTCTGGGGCCAACGTCCTGACTTTC.

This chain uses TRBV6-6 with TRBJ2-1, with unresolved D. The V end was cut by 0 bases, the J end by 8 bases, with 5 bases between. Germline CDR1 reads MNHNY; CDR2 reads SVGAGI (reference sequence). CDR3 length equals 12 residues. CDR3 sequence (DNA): TGTGCCAGCAGTTACTCTAGGGATGAGCAGTTCTTC. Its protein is CASSYSRDEQFF.

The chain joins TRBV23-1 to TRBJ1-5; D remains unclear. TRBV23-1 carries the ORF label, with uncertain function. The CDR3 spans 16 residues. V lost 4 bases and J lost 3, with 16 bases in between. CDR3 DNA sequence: TGCGCCAGCAGTCCTCAACGGGGAAGGTCCAATCAGCCCCAGCATTTT. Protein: CASSPQRGRSNQPQHF.

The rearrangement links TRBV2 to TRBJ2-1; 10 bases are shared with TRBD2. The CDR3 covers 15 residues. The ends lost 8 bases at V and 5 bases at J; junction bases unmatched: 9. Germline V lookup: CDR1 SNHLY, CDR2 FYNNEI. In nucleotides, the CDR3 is TGTGCCAGCGGGCTAGCGGGAGAAGGGGACAATGAGCAGTTCTTC. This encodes CASGLAGEGDNEQFF.

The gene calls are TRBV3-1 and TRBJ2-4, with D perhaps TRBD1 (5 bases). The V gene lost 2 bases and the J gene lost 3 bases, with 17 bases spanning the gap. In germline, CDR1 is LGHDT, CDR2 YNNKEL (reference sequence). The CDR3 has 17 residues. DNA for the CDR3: TGTGCCAGCAGCCAATCTTGGCAGGGTTACGACAAAAACATTCAGTACTTC. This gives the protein CASSQSWQGYDKNIQYF.

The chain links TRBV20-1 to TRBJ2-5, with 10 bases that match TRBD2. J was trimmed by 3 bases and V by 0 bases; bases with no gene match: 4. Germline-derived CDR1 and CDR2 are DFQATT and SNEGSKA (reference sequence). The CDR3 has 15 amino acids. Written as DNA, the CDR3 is TGCAGTGCTAGAGATTTCCTAGCGGGAGAAGAGACCCAGTACTTC. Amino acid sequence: CSARDFLAGEETQYF.

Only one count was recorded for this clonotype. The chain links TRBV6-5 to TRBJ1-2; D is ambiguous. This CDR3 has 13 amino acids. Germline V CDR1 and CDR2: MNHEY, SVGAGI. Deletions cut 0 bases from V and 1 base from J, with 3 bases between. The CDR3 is CASSYSSNYGYTF. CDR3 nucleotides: TGTGCCAGCAGTTACTCCAGTAACTATGGCTACACCTTC.

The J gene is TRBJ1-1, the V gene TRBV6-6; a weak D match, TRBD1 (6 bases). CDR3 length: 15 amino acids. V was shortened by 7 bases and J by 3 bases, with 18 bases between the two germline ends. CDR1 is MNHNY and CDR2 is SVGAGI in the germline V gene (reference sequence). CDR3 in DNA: TGTGCCAGCACCCACGCGGGGGCCGCGGACACTGAAGCTTTCTTT. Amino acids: CASTHAGAADTEAFF.

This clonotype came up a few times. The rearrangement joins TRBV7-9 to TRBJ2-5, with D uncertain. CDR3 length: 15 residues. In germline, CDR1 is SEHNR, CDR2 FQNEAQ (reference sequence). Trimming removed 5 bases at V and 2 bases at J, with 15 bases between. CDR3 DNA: TGTGCCAGCAGCGACGGGTCATCCCCACAAGAGACCCAGTACTTC. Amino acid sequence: CASSDGSSPQETQYF. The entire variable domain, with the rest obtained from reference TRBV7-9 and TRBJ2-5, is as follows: DTGVSQNPRHKITKRGQNVTFRCDPISEHNRLYWYRQTLGQGPEFLTYFQNEAQLEKSRLLSDRFSAERPKGSFSTLEIQRTEQGDSAMYLCASSDGSSPQETQYFGPGTRLLVL.

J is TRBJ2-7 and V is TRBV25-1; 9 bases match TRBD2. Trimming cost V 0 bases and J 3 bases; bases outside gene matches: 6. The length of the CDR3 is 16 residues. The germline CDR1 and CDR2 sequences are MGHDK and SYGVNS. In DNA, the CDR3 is TGTGCCAGCAGTGAATATGACTTTAGCGGGAGCTACGAGCAGTACTTC. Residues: CASSEYDFSGSYEQYF.